Listed below are T cell receptor beta chains from one sample, sequenced in a study of T cells in AML relapse after transplant. TCRdb processed the PCR reads anew with MiXCR; each CDR3 protein has one entry. The sample contains about 3,500 distinct CDR3 sequences, about 10% of which appear only once. The sequenced sample was bone marrow, either the whole sample or a sorted T cell fraction (not recorded which), obtained in complete remission. All receptors come from a human donor who had a stem cell transplant for acute myeloid leukemia. A subset of T cells may come from the graft donor. The CDR3 runs from the conserved cysteine through the conserved F or W. D genes are given only for firm matches. Clone size appears in some rows only: once, few, many, or a class for an expanded clone.

d_call	j_call	v_call	clone_size	cdr3_length	cdr3_nt	cdr3_aa
TRBD1	TRBJ1-6	TRBV7-2	NA	15	TGTGCCAGCAGCTTAGAGGGGACAGGGGACTCACCCCTCCACTTT	CASSLEGTGDSPLHF
NA	TRBJ1-6	TRBV5-6	medium-sized	15	TGTGCCAGCAGCCGCTCGGGGCAGGTTAATTCACCCCTCCACTTT	CASSRSGQVNSPLHF
NA	TRBJ1-4	TRBV7-2	many	14	TGTGCCAGCAGCTTAACGAGAACTAATGAAAAACTGTTTTTT	CASSLTRTNEKLFF
NA	TRBJ1-5	TRBV7-2	medium-sized	13	TGTGCCAGCAGCGGGCCGGGACTCCAGCCCCAGCATTTT	CASSGPGLQPQHF
NA	TRBJ2-7	TRBV7-2	many	13	TGTGCCAGCAGCTCACAGGTACTCTACGAGCAGTACTTC	CASSSQVLYEQYF
TRBD2	TRBJ2-1	TRBV20-1	few	18	TGCAGTGCTAGAGTTGGCCTAGCGGGGGGGAGCTCCTACAATGAGCAGTTCTTC	CSARVGLAGGSSYNEQFF
NA	TRBJ2-1	TRBV5-1	medium-sized	14	TGCGCCAGCAGCTATGGGGTTCAGTACAATGAGCAGTTCTTC	CASSYGVQYNEQFF
NA	TRBJ1-2	TRBV6-5	medium-sized	16	TGTGCCAGCAGCCCCTCTGGGGGTTTCGACATTTATGGCTACACCTTC	CASSPSGGFDIYGYTF
NA	TRBJ2-3	TRBV18	medium-sized	14	TGTGCCAGCTCATCCCCGTTTTCCACAGATACGCAGTATTTT	CASSSPFSTDTQYF
NA	TRBJ1-5	TRBV15	medium-sized	15	TGTGCCACCAGCAGAGATTCGGGGGATGGTCAGCCCCAGCATTTT	CATSRDSGDGQPQHF
TRBD1	TRBJ2-7	TRBV27	NA	15	TGTGCCAGCAGTCGAGGGACAGTCCACTCCTACGAGCAGTACTTC	CASSRGTVHSYEQYF
TRBD2	TRBJ2-7	TRBV5-1	few	14	TGCGCCAGCAGCTTGGTGGGGGGGGCCTACGAGCAGTACTTC	CASSLVGGAYEQYF
NA	TRBJ2-7	TRBV11-1	many	14	TGTGCCAGCAGCTCCCGGGACGGAACCTACGAGCAGTACTTC	CASSSRDGTYEQYF
NA	TRBJ2-6	TRBV4-3	many	18	TGCGCCAGCAGCCAAGCTTGGGTCATGGGCTCTGGGGCCAACGTCCTGACTTTC	CASSQAWVMGSGANVLTF
NA	TRBJ1-1	TRBV5-6	many	14	TGTGCCAGCAGCTTGGAGGGGATAAGGACTGAAGCTTTCTTT	CASSLEGIRTEAFF
TRBD2	TRBJ2-2	TRBV7-8	NA	16	TGTGCCAGCAGCGTCCGACTAGCGGGGGGTGTCGGGGAGCTGTTTTTT	CASSVRLAGGVGELFF